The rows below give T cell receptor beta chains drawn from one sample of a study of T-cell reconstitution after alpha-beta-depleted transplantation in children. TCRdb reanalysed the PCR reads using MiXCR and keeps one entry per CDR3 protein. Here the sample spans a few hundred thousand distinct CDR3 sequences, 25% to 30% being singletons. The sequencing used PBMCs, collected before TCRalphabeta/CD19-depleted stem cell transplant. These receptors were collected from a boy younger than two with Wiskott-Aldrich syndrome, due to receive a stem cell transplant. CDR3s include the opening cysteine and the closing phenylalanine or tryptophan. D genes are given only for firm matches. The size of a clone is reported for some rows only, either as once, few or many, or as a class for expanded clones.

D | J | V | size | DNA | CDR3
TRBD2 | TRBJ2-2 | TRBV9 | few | TGTGCCAGCAGCTATGAATTACTAGCGGGAGGACCCGGGGAGCTGTTTTTT | CASSYELLAGGPGELFF
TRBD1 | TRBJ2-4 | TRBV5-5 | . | TGTGCCAGCAGCCGCCGGACAGGCGAAAACATTCAGTACTTC | CASSRRTGENIQYF
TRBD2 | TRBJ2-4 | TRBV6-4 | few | TGTGCCAGCAGTGACGCGGGGGGACTAGCGGCCAAAAACATTCAGTACTTC | CASSDAGGLAAKNIQYF
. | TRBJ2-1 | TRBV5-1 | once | TGCGCCAGCAGTCCTACGCTTCCGGGGGCGCGGAATGAGCAGTTCTTC | CASSPTLPGARNEQFF
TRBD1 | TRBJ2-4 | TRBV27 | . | TGTGCCAGCAGTTTATCGGGGACAGGCTCCATTCAGTACTTC | CASSLSGTGSIQYF
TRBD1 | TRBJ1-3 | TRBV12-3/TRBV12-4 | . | TGTGCCAGCAGAAACGACAGGGGGCTATCGGGAAACACCATATATTTT | CASRNDRGLSGNTIYF
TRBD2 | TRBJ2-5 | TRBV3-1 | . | TGTGCCAGCAGCCAAGCAGCCAGCGGGAGTATTTACCAGTACTTC | CASSQAASGSIYQYF
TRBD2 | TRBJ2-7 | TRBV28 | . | TGTGCCAGCAGTTTAAGGGCCGGGAGGTCCTACGAGCAGTACTTC | CASSLRAGRSYEQYF
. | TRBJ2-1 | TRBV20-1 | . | TGCAGTGCTAGTGTCGAGCAGACCCAGTTCTTC | CSASVEQTQFF
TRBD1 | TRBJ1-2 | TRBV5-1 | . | TGCGCCAGCAGCACCGGACAGGGGGCAGGCTACACCTTC | CASSTGQGAGYTF
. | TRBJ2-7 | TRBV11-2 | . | TGTGCCAGCAGCCCCCTAAAACTCCACGAGCAGTACTTC | CASSPLKLHEQYF
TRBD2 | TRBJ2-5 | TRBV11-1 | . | TGTGCCAGCAGCCCCCGACTAGCGGGAGTCAGGGAGACCCAGTACTTC | CASSPRLAGVRETQYF
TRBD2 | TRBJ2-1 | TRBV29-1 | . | TGCAGCGTTCATCGCGGGAGTGGGAATGAGCAGTTCTTC | CSVHRGSGNEQFF
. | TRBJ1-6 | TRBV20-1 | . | TGCAGTGCTAGACTTAAGGGGAATGATAATTCACCCCTCCACTTT | CSARLKGNDNSPLHF
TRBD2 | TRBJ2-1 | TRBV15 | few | TGTGCCACCAGCAGAGAACGGACTAGCGGGATCCTTTACAATGAGCAGTTCTTC | CATSRERTSGILYNEQFF
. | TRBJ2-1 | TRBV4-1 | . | TGCGCCAGCACCCCCGACCTCCCCTACAATGAGCAGTTCTTC | CASTPDLPYNEQFF
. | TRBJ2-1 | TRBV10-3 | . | TGTGCCATCAGTGTTAGGCTAGCGACGGACAATGAGCAGTTCTTC | CAISVRLATDNEQFF
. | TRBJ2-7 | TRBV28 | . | TGTGCCAGCACTGGGGAGTCCTACGAGCAGTACTTC | CASTGESYEQYF
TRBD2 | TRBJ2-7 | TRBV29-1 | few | TGCAGCGTTAGGGGACTAGCGGGAGAATACGAGCAGTACTTC | CSVRGLAGEYEQYF
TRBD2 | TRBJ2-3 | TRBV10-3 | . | TGTGCCATCAGTTTGCTAGCGGGAGCCAGCACAGATACGCAGTATTTT | CAISLLAGASTDTQYF
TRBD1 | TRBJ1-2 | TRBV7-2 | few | TGTGCCAGCAGCTTGTACAGGGGGTCCGGCTACACCTTC | CASSLYRGSGYTF
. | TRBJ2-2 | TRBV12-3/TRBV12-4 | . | TGTGCCAGCAGTTTATTTGGGTCGAACACCGGGGAGCTGTTTTTT | CASSLFGSNTGELFF
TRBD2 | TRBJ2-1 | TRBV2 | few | TGTGCCAGCAGTGCTAGCGGGAGGGCCTTGGATGAGCAGTTCTTC | CASSASGRALDEQFF
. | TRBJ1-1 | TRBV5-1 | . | TGCGCCAGCAGCTTAATGGGGACCGGGATGAACACTGAAGCTTTCTTT | CASSLMGTGMNTEAFF
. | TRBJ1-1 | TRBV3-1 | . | TGTGCCAGCAGCCACCCAACGGGGGGCACTGAAGCTTTCTTT | CASSHPTGGTEAFF
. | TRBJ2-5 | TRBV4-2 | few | TGTGCCAGCAGCCAAGTGGGGTCAAAGACCCAGTACTTC | CASSQVGSKTQYF
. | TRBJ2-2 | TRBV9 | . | TGTGCCAGCAGCGGCCAAGGCGGGGACGGGGAGCTGTTTTTT | CASSGQGGDGELFF
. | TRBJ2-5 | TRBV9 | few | TGTGCCAGCAGCGTAGATGGGGGCCGTCAAGAGACCCAGTACTTC | CASSVDGGRQETQYF
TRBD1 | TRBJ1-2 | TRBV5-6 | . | TGTGCCAGCAGCTTTATACCCGGACAGGGGGGTGGCTATGGCTACACCTTC | CASSFIPGQGGGYGYTF
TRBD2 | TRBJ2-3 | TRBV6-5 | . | TGTGCCAGCAGTTACACGGGAGGGCCGGAGGATACGCAGTATTTT | CASSYTGGPEDTQYF
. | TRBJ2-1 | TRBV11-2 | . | TGTGCCAGCAGCTTAGATCGGAGGGTCCATGAGCAGTTCTTC | CASSLDRRVHEQFF
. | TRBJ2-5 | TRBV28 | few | TGTGCCAGCACCAGGGCCCAGGAGACCCAGTACTTC | CASTRAQETQYF
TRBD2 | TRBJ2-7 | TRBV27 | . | TGTGCCAGCAGGCGGGAGGGTCAGGGGTCCTACGAGCAGTACTTC | CASRREGQGSYEQYF
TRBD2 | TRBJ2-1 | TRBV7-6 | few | TGTGCCAGCAGCTTAAAGGGGGCGTCGCTAGCGGGAATCCCCTACAATGAGCAGTTCTTC | CASSLKGASLAGIPYNEQFF
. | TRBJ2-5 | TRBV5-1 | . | TGCGCCAGCAGCTTGTGGGGGGGGCGCCAAGAGACCCAGTACTTC | CASSLWGGRQETQYF
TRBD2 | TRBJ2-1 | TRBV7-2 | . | TGTGCCAGCAGCTTAGCAGGGACTAGCGAGTACAATGAGCAGTTCTTC | CASSLAGTSEYNEQFF
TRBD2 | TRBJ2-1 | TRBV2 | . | TGTGCCAGCAGTGAAGTGAGACTAGCCCTCGATGAGCAGTTCTTC | CASSEVRLALDEQFF
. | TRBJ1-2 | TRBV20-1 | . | TGCAGTGCTAGGGACTCCCAGGGAGATGGCTACACCTTC | CSARDSQGDGYTF
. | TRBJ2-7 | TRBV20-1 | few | TGCAGTGCTAGCCCCCTTATAGGTGGCGAGCAGTACTTC | CSASPLIGGEQYF
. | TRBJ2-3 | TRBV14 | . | TGTGCCAGCAGCCAAGTGGGAGGTGCTGCCAGCACAGATACGCAGTATTTT | CASSQVGGAASTDTQYF
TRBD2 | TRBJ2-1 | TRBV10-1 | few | TGCGCCAGCAGTAGCGGCGGGGGAAACGAGCAGTTCTTC | CASSSGGGNEQFF
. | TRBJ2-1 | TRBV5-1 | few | TGCGCCAGCAGCCTCCGTTTTGTCTCCTACAATGAGCAGTTCTTC | CASSLRFVSYNEQFF
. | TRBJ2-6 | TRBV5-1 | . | TGCGCCAGCAGCTTCCCTCGGACAGCTGGGGCCAACGTCCTGACTTTC | CASSFPRTAGANVLTF
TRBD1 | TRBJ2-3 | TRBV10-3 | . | TGTGCCATCAGTGCCGGGACAGGGCCCACAGATACGCAGTATTTT | CAISAGTGPTDTQYF
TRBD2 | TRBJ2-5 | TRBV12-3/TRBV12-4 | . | TGTGCCAGCAGCCGACGGGAGGGCCTGAAGACCCAGTACTTC | CASSRREGLKTQYF